Below are 8 T cell receptor beta chains sequenced from a single sample in a study of cytomegalovirus exposure and HLA in healthy donors. Generated by immunoSEQ multiplex PCR, the TCRdb table keeps only in-frame clones and is missing some. The top ten hold 0.89% of the sample, which has 150,000 to 200,000 clones, about 96% seen once. Material for sequencing was PBMCs. All receptors derive from a woman between 18 and 30 years old in good health and CMV-seronegative.

V and J are TRBV7-8 and TRBJ2-1; 7 bases agree with TRBD2. V dropped 2 bases and J dropped 2; count of bases not matched to a gene: 0. In germline, CDR1 is SGHVS, CDR2 FQNEAQ. The CDR3 covers 14 residues. CDR3 residues: CASSLRGAYNEQFF. The DNA for the CDR3 is TGTGCCAGCAGCTTACGGGGGGCCTACAATGAGCAGTTCTTC. Combining the CDR3 with reference TRBV7-8 and TRBJ2-1 gives the whole variable domain GAGVSQSPRYKVAKRGQDVALRCDPISGHVSLFWYQQALGQGPEFLTYFQNEAQLDKSGLPSDRFFAERPEGSVSTLKIQRTQQEDSAVYLCASSLRGAYNEQFFGPGTRLTVL.

The chain is built from TRBV29-1 and TRBJ1-2; D perhaps matches TRBD1 (6 bases). The CDR3 runs 14 residues. CDR1 is SQVTM and CDR2 is ANQGSEA in the germline V gene. V was shortened by 0 bases and J by 4 bases, with 12 bases between the two germline ends. CDR3 DNA: TGCAGCGTTGAAGAGAGAGGGGGTCTCTATGGCTACACCTTC. Protein product: CSVEERGGLYGYTF.

The chain has TRBV9 and TRBJ2-3; no clear D gene. Germline CDR1 and CDR2: SGDLS and YYNGEE. This CDR3 spans 13 amino acids. V was shortened by 5 bases and J by 0 bases, with 7 bases between the two germline ends. CDR3 in DNA: TGTGCCAGCAGAAGAGGTAGCACAGATACGCAGTATTTT. Translation: CASRRGSTDTQYF.

This chain links TRBV27 with TRBJ1-5; 8 nucleotides match TRBD1. The V gene's germline CDR1 is MNHEY and CDR2 SMNVEV (reference sequence). V shed 5 bases, J shed 4 bases, and the junction held 10 bases outside the gene matches. This CDR3 is 16 amino acids long. CDR3 sequence: CASSPNGDRRNQPQHF. CDR3 DNA: TGTGCCAGCAGTCCTAATGGGGACAGGCGAAATCAGCCCCAGCATTTT.

The chain carries TRBV30 and TRBJ2-1, with a tentative D call TRBD2 (6 bases). Looked up from germline, CDR1 is GTSNPN and CDR2 is SVGIG (reference sequence). The V and J ends lost 5 bases and 7 bases respectively, with 18 bases between them. The CDR3 extends over 14 amino acids. CDR3: CAWGAGALGNEQFF. The CDR3 region has the DNA TGTGCCTGGGGAGCGGGTGCCCTTGGGAATGAGCAGTTCTTC.

This clone was detected a few times. This rearrangement joins TRBV4-3 to TRBJ2-3; TRBD2 matches 9 bases. The CDR3 covers 16 residues. The V segment lost 1 base and the J segment 3 bases; nucleotides outside the gene matches: 5. CDR1 and CDR2 (germline): LGHNA, YSLEER. In DNA, the CDR3 is TGCGCCAGCAGCCAAGGAGCGGGGGGCATTACAGATACGCAGTATTTT. Translation: CASSQGAGGITDTQYF.

The chain couples TRBV18 to TRBJ2-7, with D possibly TRBD1 on 7 matching bases. Trimming took 4 bases from V and 6 from J, leaving 22 bases between them. The CDR3 totals 16 residues. The V gene's germline CDR1 is KGHSH and CDR2 LQKENI. The CDR3 bases are TGTGCCAGCTCACAAGCTATTACCAGGGGGGTTTCCGAGCAGTACTTC. Translation gives CASSQAITRGVSEQYF.

The chain recombines TRBV6-1 with TRBJ2-4; D unclear. The CDR3 is 13 residues long. Germline V CDR1 and CDR2: MNHNS, SASEGT. V was clipped by 2 bases and J by 13 bases, with 15 bases between them. The CDR3 loop reads CASSELTSLTQYF. For the CDR3, the DNA is TGTGCCAGCAGTGAATTGACATCTTTAACCCAGTACTTC.